This TCR beta chain was sequenced in a study of T cell repertoires in cytomegalovirus infection (dated by TCRdb to the late 2010s). In the study overall: Recently identified HLA-C-restricted CMV epitopes, whose presentation resists viral immunomodulation, were targeted by peptide stimulations together with well-studied HLA-B-restricted epitopes. Donor HLA type was relevant to the analysis, because carriage of CMV infection together with the matching HLA type was indicated by public TCR beta signatures.

Remarks on this clonotype: Its antigen target is currently unknown. No base quality information exists; no much larger clone differs at one position.

This specimen's treatment or condition label, interpreted: in vitro stimulation with specific CMV peptide epitopes to enrich CMV-specific T cells. The reads were generated on an Illumina HiSeq 1500. The public sequencing data were trimmed at Q25 with fastp and processed into clonotypes with MiXCR by TCRdb, which kept only in-frame beta chains. Under each unique CDR3 protein, matching rows form one entry showing the most common genes and DNA. The sample contains 600,000 to 700,000 distinct CDR3 sequences, about 30% of them found a single time. The ten largest clones add up to 15% to 20% of the sample. What the work shows at the level of the full study, not this receptor alone: The ex vivo response was dominated by HLA-C-restricted CMV-specific TCR beta clonotypes, and the single most frequent clonotype in two of eight donors was supplied by these HLA-C-restricted clonotypes. Carriers of CMV infection plus the relevant HLA type were discriminated by the cumulative frequency of public TCR beta family members in the study cohort and in an independent roughly 370-donor cohort.

The CDR3, cysteine through phenylalanine, is 15 amino acids long. Only the CDR3 portion is preserved as DNA: 45 bases, with reading frame beginning at the first base. As encoded in the germline V gene (reference sequence), CDR1 is LGHDT while CDR2 is YNNKEL. The trim is 4 bases for V and 8 bases for J, with a gap of 19 bases between the germline ends. The sequence was collected from a human donor in good health (CMV status not recorded). Some clones in this sample may be carry-over from other donors' samples. Recombination linked TRBV3-1 to TRBJ2-3, with TRBD2 as a weak D call on 6 bases. The sequences come from cultured PBMCs, collected from culture after CMV antigen stimulation. CDR3 region: CASSLFGAVEGTQYF. The sequence in DNA is TGTGCCAGCAGCCTCTTCGGAGCGGTGGAGGGTACGCAGTATTTT.